This TCR beta chain was captured by sequencing in a study of technical replicates of blood from a few donors. This clone was counted once. CDR3 size: 12 residues. V lost 4 bases and J 6 bases, leaving 7 bases between the germline ends. Germline assignment: CDR1 LNHDA and CDR2 SQIVND (reference sequence). Some clones are missing from TCRdb's copy, which holds only in-frame ones; the method was immunoSEQ multiplex PCR. The profile shows about 72,000 clones, roughly 89% of them singletons. Sequenced input: T cells isolated from PBMCs. The clonotype originates from a human donor in good health. The V and J genes are TRBV19 and TRBJ2-1, with D possibly matching TRBD1 (5 bases). In DNA, the CDR3 is TGTGCCAGTAGTAAAGACAGCAATGAGCAGTTCTTC. Amino acid sequence: CASSKDSNEQFF.